The 28 T cell receptor beta chains reported below all come from one sample, sequenced in a study of shared clonotypes between healthy human individuals. TCRdb keeps only in-frame clones here, not all; method: immunoSEQ multiplex PCR. The sample includes hundreds of thousands of clones, around 77% of them seen just once. Sample: PBMCs. The receptors stem from a woman in her thirties or forties in good health. Some clones in this sample may be carry-over from other donors' samples.

The chain joins TRBV29-1 to TRBJ2-1; D may be TRBD1 (6 bases). Trimming removed 7 bases from V and 5 bases from J, with 12 bases in between. CDR1 is SQVTM, CDR2 ANQGSEA, per germline. The CDR3 runs to 12 residues. In nucleotides, the CDR3 is TGCAGCGGCGGCCCAGGGGACAATGAGCAGTTCTTC. Translating gives CSGGPGDNEQFF.

The chain joins TRBV28 to TRBJ2-5, with 8 bases fitting TRBD2. V was clipped by 9 bases and J by 4 bases; unmatched bases: 10. Germline V gene data show CDR1 as MDHEN and CDR2 as SYDVKM. The length of the CDR3 is 14 residues. CDR3 amino acids: CARQGTRGGETQYF. Written as DNA, the CDR3 is TGTGCCAGGCAGGGGACTAGGGGCGGAGAGACCCAGTACTTC.

Concerning this clone: A read error is likely here: a far larger clone is one base away. Other DNA sequences of this sample code for an identical CDR3. This chain joins TRBV6-6 and TRBJ1-2; tentatively, D is TRBD1 (6 bases). The CDR3 runs to 15 residues. CDR1 MNHNY and CDR2 SVGAGI come from the germline V gene (reference sequence). In nucleotides, the CDR3 is TGTGCCAGCAGTCCAAGCCCCACAGGGCACTATGGTTACACCTTC. Amino acids: CASSPSPTGHYGYTF.

V is TRBV5-4 and J is TRBJ2-1; 9 bases match TRBD2. The junction had 9 bases not matched to a gene; V was cut back by 0 bases and J by 8 bases. The CDR3 runs 16 residues. The germline V gene encodes CDR1 SGHNT and CDR2 YYREEE (reference sequence). The CDR3 is CASSLELAGEGDEQFF. In DNA form, the CDR3 reads TGTGCCAGCAGCTTGGAATTAGCGGGAGAAGGGGATGAGCAGTTCTTC.

The genes are TRBV28 and TRBJ1-3; D is undetermined. The V end lost 7 bases, the J end lost 4 bases, and 11 bases lay between the germline ends. The germline CDR1 and CDR2 sequences are MDHEN and SYDVKM. This CDR3 has 13 amino acids. The CDR3 DNA reads TGTGCCAGCAACCTAGTAGCGGGAAACACCATATATTTT. It yields the protein CASNLVAGNTIYF.

The chain is built from TRBV7-9 and TRBJ2-7; 10 nucleotides line up with TRBD2. Germline CDR1 reads SEHNR; CDR2 reads FQNEAQ (reference sequence). The V segment lost 5 bases and the J segment 5 bases; nucleotides outside the gene matches: 9. CDR3 length equals 15 residues. The CDR3 sequence is CASSPQGSGGNEQYF. CDR3 nucleotide sequence: TGTGCCAGCAGCCCGCAGGGTAGCGGGGGGAACGAGCAGTACTTC.

This sequence joins TRBV25-1 and TRBJ2-3; D may be TRBD2 (6 bases). Trimming pared 2 bases from V and 5 bases from J, leaving 8 bases between. CDR1 MGHDK and CDR2 SYGVNS come from the germline V gene. CDR3 length equals 13 residues. The CDR3 loop reads CASSEAGRDTQYF. The CDR3 DNA reads as TGTGCCAGCAGTGAAGCGGGACGAGATACGCAGTATTTT.

The rearrangement uses TRBV28 and TRBJ2-3; 10 bases align to TRBD2. This CDR3 has 16 residues. V lost 2 bases to trimming and J lost 4 bases; unmatched junction nucleotides: 6. Germline loops: CDR1 MDHEN, CDR2 SYDVKM. The CDR3 DNA sequence: TGTGCCAGCAGTTTACTAGCGGGGGCGACTGCAGATACGCAGTATTTT. This translates into CASSLLAGATADTQYF. Using reference TRBV28 and TRBJ2-3 for the parts outside the CDR3, the full variable domain is DVKVTQSSRYLVKRTGEKVFLECVQDMDHENMFWYRQDPGLGLRLIYFSYDVKMKEKGDIPEGYSVSREKKERFSLILESASTNQTSMYLCASSLLAGATADTQYFGPGTRLTVL.

This chain links TRBV28 with TRBJ2-2; 7 bases fit TRBD1. V was clipped by 3 bases and J by 5 bases; unmatched bases: 6. CDR1 and CDR2 from the germline V gene are MDHEN and SYDVKM. The CDR3 has 15 residues. DNA for the CDR3: TGTGCCAGCAGTTTGGGGCAGGGGGAGACCGGGGAGCTGTTTTTT. Translation: CASSLGQGETGELFF. The full variable domain, rest sourced from reference TRBV28 and TRBJ2-2, is DVKVTQSSRYLVKRTGEKVFLECVQDMDHENMFWYRQDPGLGLRLIYFSYDVKMKEKGDIPEGYSVSREKKERFSLILESASTNQTSMYLCASSLGQGETGELFFGEGSRLTVL.

CDR3 in DNA: TGTGCCAGCAGCCCAGCCCCGGCCCCAGGCTACGAGCAGTACTTC. Translated, it gives CASSPAPAPGYEQYF. The chain couples TRBV5-6 to TRBJ2-7; no reliable D call. V dropped 4 bases and J dropped 3 bases, with 17 bases sitting between them. This CDR3 has 15 amino acids. CDR1 SGHDT and CDR2 YYEEEE come from the germline V gene.

This chain connects TRBV6-5 to TRBJ2-7; possibly TRBD1 for D (5 bases). Trimming removed 7 bases at V and 4 bases at J, with 20 bases between. The germline gives CDR1 MNHEY, CDR2 SVGAGI. This CDR3 region has 15 residues. The CDR3 sequence: CASNRSQEKLYEQYF. In DNA, the CDR3 is TGTGCCAGCAACCGATCACAGGAAAAACTTTACGAGCAGTACTTC.

V gene TRBV9 combines with J gene TRBJ1-4, with D unclear. The CDR3 length is 15 residues. Germline assignment: CDR1 SGDLS and CDR2 YYNGEE. V lost 4 bases to trimming and J lost 3 bases, with 13 bases between them. CDR3 bases: TGTGCCAGCAGCCCAGGACTCACTTCTAATGAAAAACTGTTTTTT. This codes for CASSPGLTSNEKLFF.

This sequence joins TRBV6-6 and TRBJ1-1, with D uncertain. CDR1 is MNHNY, CDR2 SVGAGI, per germline (reference sequence). With 6 bases removed from V and 9 bases from J, the gap between germline ends came to 11 bases. CDR3 length: 11 amino acids. Here the CDR3 DNA reads TGTGCCAGCAGCAACGACTTAAAAGCTTTCTTT. Translated: CASSNDLKAFF.

Regarding this clone: A read error is likely here: a far larger clone is one base away. The chain carries TRBV27 and TRBJ1-1, with D possibly TRBD1 on 6 matching bases. Germline CDR1 reads MNHEY; CDR2 reads SMNVEV (reference sequence). The CDR3 spans 13 residues. The CDR3 bases are TGTGCCAGCAGTTTAAGCAGGGACACTGGAGCTTTCTTT. This translates into CASSLSRDTGAFF.

The chain is built from TRBV7-3 and TRBJ2-6; D remains unclear. Germline lookup yields CDR1 SGHTA and CDR2 FQGTGA. CDR3 size: 15 residues. The V end was cut by 5 bases, the J end by 2 bases, with 10 bases between. CDR3 nucleotides: TGTGCCAGCAGCGCCGCGAGCCCTGGGGCCAACGTCCTGACTTTC. Encoded protein: CASSAASPGANVLTF.

Concerning this clone: A much larger clonotype is one base distant, so this may be a read error. V gene TRBV27 combines with J gene TRBJ2-2, with D uncertain. CDR1 is MNHEY and CDR2 is SMNVEV in the germline V gene (reference sequence). This CDR3 region has 12 residues. CDR3 bases: TGTACCAGCAGTCTCAACACCGGGGAGCTGTTTTTT. Its protein product is CTSSLNTGELFF.

This clone was seen only a few times. V is TRBV5-4 and J is TRBJ1-4; 9 bases are shared with TRBD1. Germline V gene sequence: CDR1 SGHNT, CDR2 YYREEE (reference sequence). V lost 0 bases and J lost 8; bases outside the gene matches: 5. This CDR3 comprises 15 residues. CDR3 loop: CASSLDRGQGEKLFF. In DNA, the CDR3 is TGTGCCAGCAGCTTGGACCGAGGACAGGGGGAAAAACTGTTTTTT.

V is TRBV4-2 and J is TRBJ2-1; TRBD1 matches 10 bases. J lost 7 bases, V lost 1 base, and 4 bases had no gene match. Germline CDR1 LGHNA, CDR2 YNFKEQ. This CDR3 region has 15 residues. CDR3 sequence: CASSQGTGGGNEQFF. The CDR3 coding sequence is TGTGCCAGCAGCCAAGGGACAGGGGGTGGAAATGAGCAGTTCTTC.

With respect to this clone: A read error may produce the germline difference seen at one junction end. J is TRBJ2-7 and V is TRBV28, with 7 bases aligning to TRBD1. The CDR3 has 14 amino acids. Germline V gene sequence: CDR1 MDHEN, CDR2 SYDVKM. DNA of the CDR3: TGTGCCAGCAGGCCCACAGGGGCCGAGCCTCTGGGGAACTTC. Its translation is CASRPTGAEPLGNF.

The chain carries TRBV18 and TRBJ2-2, with 10 bases fitting TRBD1. There are 17 residues in the CDR3. CDR1 is KGHSH, CDR2 LQKENI, per germline. The ends lost 6 bases at V and 0 bases at J; junction bases unmatched: 7. CDR3 amino acids: CASSGQGGSSNTGELFF. CDR3 nucleotide sequence: TGTGCCAGCTCTGGACAGGGGGGCTCCTCGAACACCGGGGAGCTGTTTTTT.

This rearrangement joins TRBV19 to TRBJ1-1; 9 bases agree with TRBD1. Germline loops: CDR1 LNHDA, CDR2 SQIVND (reference sequence). With 5 bases clipped from V and 0 bases from J, the junction kept 7 bases outside the gene matches. This CDR3 has 16 residues. The CDR3 loop is CASSAGTGSLNTEAFF. The CDR3 nucleotides read TGTGCCAGTAGTGCCGGGACAGGGAGTCTGAACACTGAAGCTTTCTTT.

V and J are TRBV14 and TRBJ2-7; possible D gene TRBD1, 6 bases. Between the trimmed V and J ends, which lost 3 bases and 6 bases, there was a span of 9 bases. This CDR3 has 12 amino acids. CDR1 is SGHDN, CDR2 FVKESK, per germline. CDR3 protein: CASSHRGAEQYF. In nucleotides, the CDR3 is TGTGCCAGCAGCCACAGGGGAGCCGAGCAGTACTTC.

V gene TRBV4-1 combines with J gene TRBJ2-3; maybe TRBD2 (5 bases). This CDR3 is built from 13 residues. V was shortened by 4 bases and J by 5 bases, with 10 bases between the two germline ends. Looked up from germline, CDR1 is MGHRA and CDR2 is YSYEKL. The CDR3 sequence is CASSPIGGDTQYF. The CDR3 nucleotides read TGCGCCAGCAGCCCAATTGGAGGAGATACGCAGTATTTT.

This clone was counted a single time. The chain uses TRBV9 and TRBJ2-1, with 7 bases fitting TRBD2. Germline values: CDR1 SGDLS, CDR2 YYNGEE. The CDR3 is 18 amino acids. The J segment lost 0 bases and the V segment lost 3 bases, leaving 12 bases of the junction unmatched. The CDR3 reads CASSAHIEAGLSYNEQFF. CDR3 DNA: TGTGCCAGCAGCGCCCACATTGAAGCGGGACTCTCCTACAATGAGCAGTTCTTC.

The CDR3 reads CASSLDPSEETQYF. The CDR3 DNA sequence: TGCGCCAGCAGCTTGGATCCTAGCGAAGAGACCCAGTACTTC. This sequence joins TRBV5-1 and TRBJ2-5; the D gene is possibly TRBD2 (6 bases). The CDR3 has 14 amino acids. Trimming took 0 bases from V and 3 from J, leaving 9 bases between them. Germline V lookup: CDR1 SGHRS, CDR2 YFSETQ.

The V gene is TRBV28, the J gene TRBJ1-5, with D uncertain. Trimming removed 6 bases at V and 6 bases at J, with 9 bases between. Germline assignment: CDR1 MDHEN and CDR2 SYDVKM. The CDR3 contains 12 residues. CDR3 residues: CASSFRRQPQHF. DNA for the CDR3: TGTGCCAGCAGCTTCCGGCGTCAGCCCCAGCATTTT.

The chain joins TRBV5-6 to TRBJ1-5; D ambiguous. The CDR3 sequence is 16 residues long. Germline V gene sequence: CDR1 SGHDT, CDR2 YYEEEE. V was shortened by 4 bases and J by 5 bases, with 19 bases between the two germline ends. The CDR3 loop is CASSHTSVIPDQPQHF. Here the CDR3 DNA reads TGTGCCAGCAGCCACACCTCGGTGATTCCTGATCAGCCCCAGCATTTT.

The rearrangement links TRBV4-1 to TRBJ2-5; a weak D match, TRBD2 (5 bases). Germline loops: CDR1 MGHRA, CDR2 YSYEKL. This CDR3 comprises 15 residues. V lost 0 bases to trimming and J lost 5 bases, with 13 bases between them. This chain's CDR3 is CASSQDWGREETQYF. The CDR3 DNA follows: TGCGCCAGCAGCCAAGACTGGGGAAGGGAGGAGACCCAGTACTTC.